Reported below is one T cell receptor beta chain. CDR1 is SGHDT and CDR2 is YYEEEE in the germline V gene. Unmatched junction bases numbered 7, after V lost 2 bases and J lost 10 bases. The CDR3 runs to 13 residues. The source of the sample is a study of T cell responses to AZD1222 COVID-19 vaccine. Using immunoSEQ multiplex PCR, the repertoire was profiled, and TCRdb retains in-frame clones only, with some absent. The table lists approximately 110,000 clones, around 89% of them singletons. The chain carries TRBV5-6 and TRBJ1-1; 8 nucleotides agree with TRBD1. The TCR was taken from an adult in good health. The source material was peripheral blood, sampled on day 0 of AZD1222 vaccination. The CDR3: CASSFAGGNRAFF. The DNA for the CDR3 is TGTGCCAGCAGCTTTGCAGGGGGCAACCGAGCTTTCTTT.